The 12 T cell receptor beta chains reported below all come from one sample, sequenced in a study of shared clonotypes between healthy human individuals. TCRdb's copy holds only in-frame clones and misses some; the assay was immunoSEQ multiplex PCR. The sample has around 1.9 million clones; over 85% are singletons. Positively selected for CCR7, the CD45RO-negative cells used as naive CD8 cells excluded terminally differentiated effector memory CD45RA+ cells. The sequenced sample consisted of naive CD8+ T cells from PBMCs. These receptors all stem from a young man in good health. Some clones in this sample may be carry-over from other donors' samples.

The rearrangement links TRBV7-9 to TRBJ1-1; 8 bases agree with TRBD1. The germline gives CDR1 SEHNR, CDR2 FQNEAQ (reference sequence). The CDR3 is made up of 15 amino acids. The junction had 5 bases not matched to a gene; V was cut back by 4 bases and J by 1 base. The DNA of the CDR3 is TGTGCCAGCAGCTCCTGGACAGGGTCGAACACTGAAGCTTTCTTT. Its translation: CASSSWTGSNTEAFF.

A note on this clone: Additional DNA sequences in this sample encode the identical CDR3. This chain joins TRBV27 and TRBJ1-1, with no clear D. The CDR3 runs 14 residues. V was trimmed by 3 bases and J by 0 bases, leaving 8 bases between them. Germline V lookup: CDR1 MNHEY, CDR2 SMNVEV (reference sequence). The CDR3 here is CASSFGGMNTEAFF. For the CDR3, the DNA is TGTGCCAGCAGTTTCGGAGGCATGAACACTGAAGCTTTCTTT.

The chain employs TRBV28 and TRBJ2-3; 14 bases match TRBD2. The V and J ends lost 4 bases and 4 bases, in that order; junction bases with no gene match: 7. The V gene's germline CDR1 is MDHEN and CDR2 SYDVKM. The CDR3 is 17 amino acids. For the CDR3, the DNA is TGTGCCAGCAGTTCGGGGACTAGCGGGAGATTGGCAGATACGCAGTATTTT. This sequence encodes CASSSGTSGRLADTQYF.

V usage is TRBV27 and J usage is TRBJ1-2, with unresolved D. The germline CDR1 and CDR2 sequences are MNHEY and SMNVEV (reference sequence). V shed 2 bases and J shed 6 bases, with 13 bases lying between them. The CDR3 covers 14 residues. CDR3 sequence reads: CASSLVGGRNGYTF. As DNA, the CDR3 is TGTGCCAGCAGTTTAGTTGGCGGGAGGAATGGCTACACCTTC.

This chain uses TRBV4-1 with TRBJ2-3, with D possibly matching TRBD2 (7 bases). Trimming left V 0 bases short and J 4 bases short, with 11 bases between. CDR1 and CDR2 from the germline V gene are MGHRA and YSYEKL. The CDR3 totals 15 residues. The CDR3 loop reads CASSQEEGGPDTQYF. DNA of the CDR3: TGCGCCAGCAGCCAAGAAGAGGGGGGGCCAGATACGCAGTATTTT.

V usage is TRBV29-1 and J usage is TRBJ2-1; the match to TRBD2 covers 10 bases. The CDR3 consists of 16 residues. The V gene end was trimmed by 0 bases and the J gene end by 3 bases; junction bases not matched to a gene: 5. Germline V gene sequence: CDR1 SQVTM, CDR2 ANQGSEA. The chain's CDR3 is CSVEESRLAGYNEQFF. The DNA for the CDR3 is TGCAGCGTTGAAGAAAGCCGACTAGCGGGCTACAATGAGCAGTTCTTC.

The V and J genes are TRBV6-6 and TRBJ2-7, with D perhaps TRBD1 (6 bases). The V gene lost 5 bases and the J gene lost 2 bases, with 13 bases spanning the gap. The germline V gene has CDR1 MNHNY and CDR2 SVGAGI (reference sequence). The CDR3 consists of 14 residues. This CDR3 is CASSHRDTTYEQYF. CDR3 sequence (DNA): TGTGCCAGCAGTCACCGGGACACTACCTACGAGCAGTACTTC.

The rearrangement links TRBV11-2 to TRBJ2-7, with D tentatively TRBD1 or TRBD2 (5 bases each). The CDR3 is 15 amino acids. Trimming removed 4 bases from V and 4 bases from J, with 17 bases in between. From germline, CDR1 is SGHAT and CDR2 FQNNGV. CDR3: CASSSILEGSYEQYF. The CDR3 DNA reads as TGTGCCAGCAGCTCTATCCTCGAGGGGTCTTACGAGCAGTACTTC.

The chain carries TRBV4-3 and TRBJ2-7; unclear D gene. V lost 6 bases to trimming and J lost 2 bases, with 14 bases between them. The CDR3 consists of 14 residues. Germline loops: CDR1 LGHNA, CDR2 YSLEER. CDR3 in amino acids: CASSATTGTYEQYF. The CDR3 DNA reads as TGCGCCAGCAGTGCGACGACTGGGACCTACGAGCAGTACTTC.

This chain connects TRBV10-3 to TRBJ2-7; TRBD2 matches at 12 bases. With V trimmed by 4 bases and J by 4 bases, 17 bases remained unmatched. This CDR3 is 19 amino acids long. The germline V gene has CDR1 ENHRY and CDR2 SYGVKD. CDR3 nucleotides: TGTGCCATCAGTGCGAGACAGATAACGACTAGCGGGAGTAGATACGAGCAGTACTTC. This gives the protein CAISARQITTSGSRYEQYF.

The chain employs TRBV28 and TRBJ2-7; tentative D call: TRBD1 (5 bases). The CDR3 consists of 14 residues. The ends were cut back, 5 bases at V and 2 bases at J, with 13 bases in the middle. In germline, CDR1 is MDHEN, CDR2 SYDVKM. The CDR3 nucleotides are TGTGCCAGCAGTCCCAGGGTTGGAGCCTACGAGCAGTACTTC. Encoded protein: CASSPRVGAYEQYF.

The genes are TRBV4-1 and TRBJ2-1; 11 bases agree with TRBD1. V was clipped by 4 bases and J by 5 bases; unmatched bases: 7. This CDR3 region has 16 residues. Germline CDR1 and CDR2: MGHRA and YSYEKL. CDR3 sequence reads: CASSLFPGQGDNEQFF. CDR3 coding DNA: TGCGCCAGCAGCCTCTTTCCGGGACAGGGGGACAATGAGCAGTTCTTC.